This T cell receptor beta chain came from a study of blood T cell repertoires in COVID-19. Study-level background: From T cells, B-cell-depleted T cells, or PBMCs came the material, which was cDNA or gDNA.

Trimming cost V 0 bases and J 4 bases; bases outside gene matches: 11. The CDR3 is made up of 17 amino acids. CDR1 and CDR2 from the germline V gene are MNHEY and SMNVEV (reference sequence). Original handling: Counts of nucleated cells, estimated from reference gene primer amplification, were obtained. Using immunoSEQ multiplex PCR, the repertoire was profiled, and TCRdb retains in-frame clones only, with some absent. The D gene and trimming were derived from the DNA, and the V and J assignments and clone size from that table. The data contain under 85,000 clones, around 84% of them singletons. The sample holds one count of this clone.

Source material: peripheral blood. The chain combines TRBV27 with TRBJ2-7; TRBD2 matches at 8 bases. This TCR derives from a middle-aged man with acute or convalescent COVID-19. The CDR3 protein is CASSLSPVFGRVYEQYF. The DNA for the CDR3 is TGTGCCAGCAGTTTATCTCCCGTTTTCGGGAGGGTGTACGAGCAGTACTTC.